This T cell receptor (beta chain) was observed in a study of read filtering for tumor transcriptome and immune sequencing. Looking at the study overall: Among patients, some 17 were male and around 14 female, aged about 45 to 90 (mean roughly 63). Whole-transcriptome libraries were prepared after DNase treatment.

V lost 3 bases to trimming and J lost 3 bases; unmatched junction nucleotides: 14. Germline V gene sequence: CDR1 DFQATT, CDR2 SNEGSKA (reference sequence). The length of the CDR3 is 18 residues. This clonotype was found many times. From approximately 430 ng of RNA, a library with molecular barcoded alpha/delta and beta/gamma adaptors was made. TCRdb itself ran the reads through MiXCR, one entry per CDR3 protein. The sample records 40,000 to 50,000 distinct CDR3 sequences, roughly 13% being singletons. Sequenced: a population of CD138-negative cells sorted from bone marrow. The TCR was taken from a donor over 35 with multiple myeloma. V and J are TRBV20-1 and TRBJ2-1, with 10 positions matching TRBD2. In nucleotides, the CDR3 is TGCAGTGCTAGGATCCCGAGAGCTAGCGGGAGAGGCTACAATGAGCAGTTCTTC. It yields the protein CSARIPRASGRGYNEQFF.